This TCR beta chain was obtained from a study of T cell repertoires in cytomegalovirus infection. Study information: Selection of CMV epitopes for the study included recently identified HLA-C-restricted and well-studied HLA-B-restricted ones. The public TCR beta signatures pointed to both CMV infection and matching HLA type.

As to this clonotype: Its target is unknown.

Study-level points and caveats: Summed public TCR beta family frequency identified CMV carriers bearing the relevant HLA. Predominance within the ex vivo response was attributable to HLA-C-restricted CMV-specific TCR beta clonotypes.

Each CDR3 protein is one row after TCRdb ran MiXCR on the reads. The sample has roughly 860,000 distinct CDR3 sequences, around a third seen once; the top ten hold around 12%. This CDR3 is 12 amino acids long. Germline V lookup: CDR1 MNHEY, CDR2 SVGAGI. Between the trimmed V and J ends, which lost 2 bases and 5 bases, there was a span of 6 bases. This chain links TRBV6-5 with TRBJ1-1; possible D gene TRBD1, 5 bases. Specimen: cultured CD8+ T cells from PBMCs, collected from culture after CMV antigen stimulation. This TCR was sampled from a human donor in good health (CMV status not recorded). Some clones in this sample may be carry-over from other donors' samples. The CDR3 is CASSYKGTEAFF. CDR3 nucleotide sequence: TGTGCCAGCAGTTACAAGGGGACTGAAGCTTTCTTT.